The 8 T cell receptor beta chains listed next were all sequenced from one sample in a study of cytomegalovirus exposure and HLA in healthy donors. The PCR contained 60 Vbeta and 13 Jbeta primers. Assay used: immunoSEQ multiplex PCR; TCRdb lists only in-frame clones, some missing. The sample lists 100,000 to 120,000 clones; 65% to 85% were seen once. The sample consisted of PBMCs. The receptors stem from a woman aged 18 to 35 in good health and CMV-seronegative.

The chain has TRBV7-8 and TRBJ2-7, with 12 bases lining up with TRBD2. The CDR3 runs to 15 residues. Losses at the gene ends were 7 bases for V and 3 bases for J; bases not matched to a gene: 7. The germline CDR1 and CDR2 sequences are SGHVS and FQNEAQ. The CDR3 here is CASTQWTSGDYEQYF. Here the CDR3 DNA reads TGTGCCAGCACCCAATGGACTAGCGGGGACTACGAGCAGTACTTC.

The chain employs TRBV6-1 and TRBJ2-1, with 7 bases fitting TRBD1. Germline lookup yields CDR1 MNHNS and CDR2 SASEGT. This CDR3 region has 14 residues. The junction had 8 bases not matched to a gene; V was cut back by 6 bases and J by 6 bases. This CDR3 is CASRPLYRGNEQFF. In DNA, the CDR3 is TGTGCCAGCAGACCCCTCTACAGGGGCAATGAGCAGTTCTTC.

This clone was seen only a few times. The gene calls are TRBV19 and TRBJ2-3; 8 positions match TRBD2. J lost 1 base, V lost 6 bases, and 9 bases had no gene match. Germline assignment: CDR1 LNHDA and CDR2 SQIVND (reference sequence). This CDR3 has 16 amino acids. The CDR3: CASSDKRGWGTDTQYF. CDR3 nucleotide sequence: TGTGCCAGTAGCGACAAGCGGGGGTGGGGCACAGATACGCAGTATTTT.

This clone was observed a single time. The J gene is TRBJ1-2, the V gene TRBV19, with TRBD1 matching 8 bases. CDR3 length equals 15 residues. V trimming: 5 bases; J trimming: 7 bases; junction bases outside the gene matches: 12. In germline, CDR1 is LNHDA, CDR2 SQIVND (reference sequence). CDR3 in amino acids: CASSELGQGRSGYTF. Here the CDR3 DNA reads TGTGCCAGTAGTGAACTCGGACAGGGAAGGTCTGGCTACACCTTC.

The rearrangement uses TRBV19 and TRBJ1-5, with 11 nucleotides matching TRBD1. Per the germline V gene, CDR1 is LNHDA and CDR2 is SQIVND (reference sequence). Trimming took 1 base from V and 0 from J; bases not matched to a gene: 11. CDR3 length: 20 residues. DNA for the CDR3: TGTGCCAGTAGTATAGTTCGCTGGACAGGGGGCAGTTATAGCAATCAGCCCCAGCATTTT. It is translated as CASSIVRWTGGSYSNQPQHF.

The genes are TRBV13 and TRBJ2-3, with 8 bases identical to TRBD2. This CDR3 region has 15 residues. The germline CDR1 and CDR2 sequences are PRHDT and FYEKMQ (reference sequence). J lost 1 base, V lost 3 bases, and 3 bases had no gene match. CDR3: CASSFSGVRTDTQYF. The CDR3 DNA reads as TGTGCCAGCAGCTTTAGCGGGGTTCGCACAGATACGCAGTATTTT.

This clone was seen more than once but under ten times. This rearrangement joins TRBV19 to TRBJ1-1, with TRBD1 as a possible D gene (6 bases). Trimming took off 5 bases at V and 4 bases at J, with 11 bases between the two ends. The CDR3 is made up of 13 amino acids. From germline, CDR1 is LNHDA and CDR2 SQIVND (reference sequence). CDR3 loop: CASSEQGPTEAFF. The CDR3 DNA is TGTGCCAGTAGTGAACAGGGTCCCACTGAAGCTTTCTTT.

This CDR3 is CASSPQGGYEKLFF. The DNA for the CDR3 is TGTGCCAGCAGTCCTCAGGGGGGTTACGAAAAACTGTTTTTT. This chain links TRBV2 with TRBJ1-4, with TRBD1 identical over 7 bases. Germline CDR1 and CDR2: SNHLY and FYNNEI. V lost 5 bases, J lost 8 bases, and 8 bases stayed unmatched. This CDR3 contains 14 residues. Based on the CDR3 plus reference TRBV2 and TRBJ1-4, the full variable domain is EPEVTQTPSHQVTQMGQEVILRCVPISNHLYFYWYRQILGQKVEFLVSFYNNEISEKSEIFDDQFSVERPDGSNFTLKIRSTKLEDSAMYFCASSPQGGYEKLFFGSGTQLSVL.